This paragraph reports one TCR beta chain. Its target antigen remains unknown. Base qualities are not provided; no much larger clone lies one nucleotide away. TCRbeta CDR3 regions were amplified from genomic DNA by means of the immunoSEQ Assay, a bias-controlled multiplex PCR. As for how the authors treated the data: Within the assay, amplification of reference gene primers was used to estimate how many nucleated cells each sample contained. To quantify the absolute abundance of each unique TCRbeta CDR3 rearrangement, sequence reads were collapsed and filtered. For each sample, productive Simpson clonality was calculated by taking the square root of Simpson's diversity index across productive rearrangements. Entries here come from immuneACCESS through TCRdb and include only in-frame sequences with V and J called. Some clones fail to appear in such tables; in the studies checked, an unresolved V gene covers under half of the shortfall, and the cause of the remainder is unknown. V and J calls and clone size are as listed in that table; D and trimming were resolved from the DNA. The sample table lists more than 95,000 clones, around nine tenths of them with a count of one. The ten most abundant clones make up about 7.3% of the sample.

From its cysteine to its phenylalanine, the CDR3 spans 15 amino acids. Of all the DNA, just the CDR3 is kept, 45 bases in frame from base 1. V lost 1 base and J lost 3 bases, and the count of bases not matched to a germline gene is 4. CDR1 is given as SEHNR and CDR2 as FQNEAQ, both from the germline V gene (reference sequence). Collaborating institutions collected whole blood in K2EDTA tubes following their own protocols. For TCRbeta analysis, collaborators shipped samples in one of three forms: frozen whole blood, isolated PBMCs, or DNA extracted from either of those sample types. The source of the sample is a study of blood T cell repertoires in COVID-19 (TCRdb year 2020). Looking at the study overall: The collaborator samples originated in the United States, Italy and Spain and spanned the acute and convalescent phases of COVID-19. The repertoires were released in a freely available public database intended as a resource for research on the immune response to SARS-CoV-2. Where available, HLA class I and class II types were obtained from metadata supplied by the sample provider rather than from assay-based typing. The samples were drawn from the first 160 participants of the ongoing ImmuneRACE study and from 1,254 subjects provided by 6 global collaborators. The material from the prospective study consisted of cDNA or gDNA derived from T cells, B-cell-depleted T cells, or PBMCs. The dataset comprised deeply sampled blood TCRbeta repertoires from subjects exposed to, actively infected with, or recovered from COVID-19. Nearly every sample came with metadata listing a de-identified subject ID, COVID-19 status, age in years and sex.

Findings and caveats that apply to the study as a whole: The quantity of clinical and demographic metadata differed by source and by participant and was supplied without curation.

The sample taken for sequencing was peripheral blood. The source is a man in his fifties or sixties with acute or convalescent COVID-19. The chain is assembled from TRBV7-9 and TRBJ2-7; TRBD2 agrees with 9 junctional bases. For the CDR3, the sequence is CASSLGGSGSYEQYF. At the DNA level, the sequence is TGTGCCAGCAGCTTAGGAGGTAGCGGGAGCTACGAGCAGTACTTC.